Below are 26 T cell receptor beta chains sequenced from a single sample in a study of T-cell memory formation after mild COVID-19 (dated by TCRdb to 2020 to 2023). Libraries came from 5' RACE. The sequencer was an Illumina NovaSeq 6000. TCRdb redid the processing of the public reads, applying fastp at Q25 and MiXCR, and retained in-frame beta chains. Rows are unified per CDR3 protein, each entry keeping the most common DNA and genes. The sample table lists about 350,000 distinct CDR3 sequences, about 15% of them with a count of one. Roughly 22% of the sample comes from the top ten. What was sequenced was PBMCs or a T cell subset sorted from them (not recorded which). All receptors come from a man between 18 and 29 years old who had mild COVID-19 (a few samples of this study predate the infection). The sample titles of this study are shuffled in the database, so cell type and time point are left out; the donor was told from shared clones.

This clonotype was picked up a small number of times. Here the CDR3 reads CAVQRAGNNEQFF. The CDR3 DNA follows: TGTGCCGTCCAAAGGGCCGGGAACAATGAGCAGTTCTTC. The chain carries TRBV30 and TRBJ2-1; D perhaps matches TRBD2 (5 bases). The CDR3 consists of 13 residues. V gave up 8 bases and J gave up 5 bases, with 16 bases separating them. Looked up from germline, CDR1 is GTSNPN and CDR2 is SVGIG (reference sequence).

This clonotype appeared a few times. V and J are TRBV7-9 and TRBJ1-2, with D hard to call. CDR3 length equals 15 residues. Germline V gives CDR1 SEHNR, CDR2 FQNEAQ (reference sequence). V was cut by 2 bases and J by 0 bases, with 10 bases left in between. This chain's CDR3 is CASSLFAGTNYGYTF. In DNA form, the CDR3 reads TGTGCCAGCAGCTTATTTGCAGGAACTAACTATGGCTACACCTTC.

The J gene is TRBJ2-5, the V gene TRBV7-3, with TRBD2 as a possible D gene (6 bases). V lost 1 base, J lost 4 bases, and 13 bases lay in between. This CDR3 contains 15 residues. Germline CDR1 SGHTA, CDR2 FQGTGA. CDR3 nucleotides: TGTGCCAGCAGCTTAAATGCAGGGCGGGGAGAGACCCAGTACTTC. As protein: CASSLNAGRGETQYF.

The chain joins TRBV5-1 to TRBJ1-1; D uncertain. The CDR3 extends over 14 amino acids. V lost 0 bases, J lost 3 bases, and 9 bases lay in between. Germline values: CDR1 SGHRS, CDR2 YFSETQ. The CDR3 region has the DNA TGCGCCAGCAGCTTGGTGGTAGGTGACACTGAAGCTTTCTTT. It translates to CASSLVVGDTEAFF.

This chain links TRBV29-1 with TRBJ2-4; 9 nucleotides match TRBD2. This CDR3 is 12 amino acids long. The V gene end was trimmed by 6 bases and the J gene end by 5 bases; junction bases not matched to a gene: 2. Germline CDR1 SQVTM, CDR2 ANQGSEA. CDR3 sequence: CSVGLAQNIQYF. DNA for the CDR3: TGCAGCGTCGGACTAGCGCAAAACATTCAGTACTTC.

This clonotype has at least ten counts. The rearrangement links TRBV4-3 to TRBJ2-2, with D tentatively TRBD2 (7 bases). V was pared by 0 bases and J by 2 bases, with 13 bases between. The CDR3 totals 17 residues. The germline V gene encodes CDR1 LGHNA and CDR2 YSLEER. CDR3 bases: TGCGCCAGCAGCCAAGATTTATCGGGGGGCAACACCGGGGAGCTGTTTTTT. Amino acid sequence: CASSQDLSGGNTGELFF.

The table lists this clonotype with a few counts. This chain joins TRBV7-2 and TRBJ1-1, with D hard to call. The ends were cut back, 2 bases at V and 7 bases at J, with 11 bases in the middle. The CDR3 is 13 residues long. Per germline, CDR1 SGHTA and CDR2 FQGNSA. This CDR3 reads CASSLTGLDEAFF. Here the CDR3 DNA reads TGTGCCAGCAGCTTAACGGGGTTGGATGAAGCTTTCTTT.

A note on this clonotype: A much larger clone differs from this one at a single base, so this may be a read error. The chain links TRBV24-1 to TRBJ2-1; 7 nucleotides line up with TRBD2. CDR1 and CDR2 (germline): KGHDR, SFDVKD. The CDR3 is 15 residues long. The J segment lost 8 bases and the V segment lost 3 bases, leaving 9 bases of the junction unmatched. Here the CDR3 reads CATSDPGLEGDEQFF. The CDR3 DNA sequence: TGTGCCACCAGTGATCCCGGACTAGAGGGTGATGAGCAGTTCTTC.

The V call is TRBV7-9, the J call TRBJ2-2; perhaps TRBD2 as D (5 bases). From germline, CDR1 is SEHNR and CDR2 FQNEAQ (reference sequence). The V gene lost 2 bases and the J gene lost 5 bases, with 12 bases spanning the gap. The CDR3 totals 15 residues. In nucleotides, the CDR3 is TGTGCCAGCAGCTTAAAGGCGGGCGGGACCGGGGAGCTGTTTTTT. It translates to CASSLKAGGTGELFF. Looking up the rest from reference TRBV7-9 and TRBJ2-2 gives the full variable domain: DTGVSQNPRHKITKRGQNVTFRCDPISEHNRLYWYRQTLGQGPEFLTYFQNEAQLEKSRLLSDRFSAERPKGSFSTLEIQRTEQGDSAMYLCASSLKAGGTGELFFGEGSRLTVL.

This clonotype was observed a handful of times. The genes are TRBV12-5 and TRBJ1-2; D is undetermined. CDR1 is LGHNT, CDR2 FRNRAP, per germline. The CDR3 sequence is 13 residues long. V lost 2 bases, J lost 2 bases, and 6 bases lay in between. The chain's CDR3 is CASGLRTNYGYTF. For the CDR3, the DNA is TGTGCTAGTGGTTTGAGGACCAACTATGGCTACACCTTC.

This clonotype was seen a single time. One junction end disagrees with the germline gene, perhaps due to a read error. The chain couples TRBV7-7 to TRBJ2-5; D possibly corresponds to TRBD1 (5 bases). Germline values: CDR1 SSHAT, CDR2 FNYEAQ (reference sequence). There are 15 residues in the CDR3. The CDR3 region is CASSLDIGPQETQYF. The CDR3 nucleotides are TGTGCTAGCAGCTTGGACATCGGACCGCAAGAGACCCAGTACTTC.

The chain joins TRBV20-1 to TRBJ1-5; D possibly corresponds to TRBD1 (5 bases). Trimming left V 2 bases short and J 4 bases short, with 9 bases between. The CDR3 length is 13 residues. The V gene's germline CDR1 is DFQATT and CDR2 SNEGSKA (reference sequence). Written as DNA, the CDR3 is TGCAGTGCTAGATCACGGGGGAATCAGCCCCAGCATTTT. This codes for CSARSRGNQPQHF.

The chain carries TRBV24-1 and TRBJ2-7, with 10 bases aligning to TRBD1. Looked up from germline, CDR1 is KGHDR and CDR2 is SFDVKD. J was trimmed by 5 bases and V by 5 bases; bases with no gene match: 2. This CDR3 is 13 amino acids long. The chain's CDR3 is CATSGGTGDEQYF. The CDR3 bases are TGTGCCACCAGTGGGGGGACAGGGGACGAGCAGTACTTC.

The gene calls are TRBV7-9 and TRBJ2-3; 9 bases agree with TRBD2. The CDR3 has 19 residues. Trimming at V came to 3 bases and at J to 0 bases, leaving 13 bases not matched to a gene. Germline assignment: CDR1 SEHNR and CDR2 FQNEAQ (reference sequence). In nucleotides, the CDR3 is TGTGCCAGCAGCTTGAGTTTGTCGCGGGGGGGCTCTAGCACAGATACGCAGTATTTT. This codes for CASSLSLSRGGSSTDTQYF. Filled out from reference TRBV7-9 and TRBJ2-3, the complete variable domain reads DTGVSQNPRHKITKRGQNVTFRCDPISEHNRLYWYRQTLGQGPEFLTYFQNEAQLEKSRLLSDRFSAERPKGSFSTLEIQRTEQGDSAMYLCASSLSLSRGGSSTDTQYFGPGTRLTVL.

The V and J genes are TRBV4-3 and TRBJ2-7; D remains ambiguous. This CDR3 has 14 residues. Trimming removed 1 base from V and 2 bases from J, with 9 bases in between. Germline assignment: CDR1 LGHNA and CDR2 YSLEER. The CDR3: CASSQGADAYEQYF. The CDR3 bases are TGCGCCAGCAGCCAAGGCGCGGATGCCTACGAGCAGTACTTC.

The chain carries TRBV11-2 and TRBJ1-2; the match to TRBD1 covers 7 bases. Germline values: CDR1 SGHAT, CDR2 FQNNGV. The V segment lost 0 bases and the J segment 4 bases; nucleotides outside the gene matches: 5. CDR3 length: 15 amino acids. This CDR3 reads CASSLEATGSYGYTF. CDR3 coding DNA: TGTGCCAGCAGCTTAGAAGCGACAGGGAGCTATGGCTACACCTTC.

CDR3 amino acids: CASQGVTDTQYF. CDR3 DNA sequence: TGTGCCAGCCAGGGGGTCACAGATACGCAGTATTTT. The V call is TRBV9, the J call TRBJ2-3, with TRBD1 matching over 7 bases. J lost 2 bases, V lost 7 bases, and 1 base had no gene match. Germline-derived CDR1 and CDR2 are SGDLS and YYNGEE. The CDR3 is 12 amino acids.

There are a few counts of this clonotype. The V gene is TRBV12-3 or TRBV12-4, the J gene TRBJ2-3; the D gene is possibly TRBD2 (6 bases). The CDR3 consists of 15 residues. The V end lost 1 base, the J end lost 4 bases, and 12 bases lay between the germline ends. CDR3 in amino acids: CASSLGRLGSDTQYF. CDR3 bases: TGTGCCAGCAGTTTAGGGCGACTAGGTTCAGATACGCAGTATTTT.

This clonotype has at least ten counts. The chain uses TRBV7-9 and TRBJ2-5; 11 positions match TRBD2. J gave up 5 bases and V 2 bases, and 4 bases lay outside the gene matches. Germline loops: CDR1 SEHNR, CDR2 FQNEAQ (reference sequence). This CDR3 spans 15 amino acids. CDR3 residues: CASSLLAGGPETQYF. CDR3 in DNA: TGTGCCAGCAGCTTATTAGCGGGGGGGCCGGAGACCCAGTACTTC.

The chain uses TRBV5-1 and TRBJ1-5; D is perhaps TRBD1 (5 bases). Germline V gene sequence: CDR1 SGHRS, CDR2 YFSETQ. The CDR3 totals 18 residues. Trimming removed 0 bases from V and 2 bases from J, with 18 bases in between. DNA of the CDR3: TGCGCCAGCAGCTTGGGACCGGCAGGGATAGAGGGCAATCAGCCCCAGCATTTT. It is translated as CASSLGPAGIEGNQPQHF.

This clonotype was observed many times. The CDR3: CASSYDDNNEQFF. CDR3 nucleotide sequence: TGCGCCAGCAGCTACGACGACAACAATGAGCAGTTCTTC. The chain uses TRBV5-1 and TRBJ2-1; D gene unclear. The CDR3 is 13 residues long. Germline V gene lookup returns CDR1 SGHRS and CDR2 YFSETQ. Deletions cut 3 bases from V and 5 bases from J, with 9 bases between.

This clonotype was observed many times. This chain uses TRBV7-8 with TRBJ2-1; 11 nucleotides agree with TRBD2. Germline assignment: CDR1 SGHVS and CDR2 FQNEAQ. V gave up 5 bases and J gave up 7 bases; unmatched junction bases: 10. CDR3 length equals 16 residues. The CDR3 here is CASSVLAGVDRNEQFF. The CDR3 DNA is TGTGCCAGCAGCGTACTAGCGGGGGTCGACAGGAATGAGCAGTTCTTC.

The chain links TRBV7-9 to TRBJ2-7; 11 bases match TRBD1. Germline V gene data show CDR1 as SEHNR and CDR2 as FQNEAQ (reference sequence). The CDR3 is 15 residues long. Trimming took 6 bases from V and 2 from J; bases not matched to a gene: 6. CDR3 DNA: TGTGCCAGCAGTTCACCGGGACAGGGGGCCTACGAGCAGTACGTC. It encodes CASSSPGQGAYEQYV.

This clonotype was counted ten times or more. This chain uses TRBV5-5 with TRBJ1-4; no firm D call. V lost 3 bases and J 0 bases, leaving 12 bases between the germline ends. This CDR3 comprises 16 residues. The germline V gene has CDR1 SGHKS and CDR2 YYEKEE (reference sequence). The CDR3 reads CASSSTGRPTNEKLFF. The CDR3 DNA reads TGTGCCAGCAGCTCGACCGGACGGCCAACTAATGAAAAACTGTTTTTT.

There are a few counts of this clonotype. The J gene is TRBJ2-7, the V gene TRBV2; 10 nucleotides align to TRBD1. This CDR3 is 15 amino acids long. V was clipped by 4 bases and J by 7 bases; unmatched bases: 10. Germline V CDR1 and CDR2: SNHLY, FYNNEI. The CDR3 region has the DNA TGTGCCAGCAGTGTCGACAGGGGGCCCCTCACGGAGCAGTACTTC. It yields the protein CASSVDRGPLTEQYF. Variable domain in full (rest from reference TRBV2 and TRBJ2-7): EPEVTQTPSHQVTQMGQEVILRCVPISNHLYFYWYRQILGQKVEFLVSFYNNEISEKSEIFDDQFSVERPDGSNFTLKIRSTKLEDSAMYFCASSVDRGPLTEQYFGPGTRLTVT.

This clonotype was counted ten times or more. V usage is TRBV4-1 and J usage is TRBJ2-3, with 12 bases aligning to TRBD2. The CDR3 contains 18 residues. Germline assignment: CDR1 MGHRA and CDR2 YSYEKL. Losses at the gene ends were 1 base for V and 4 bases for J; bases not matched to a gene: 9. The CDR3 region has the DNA TGCGCCAGCAGCCAAGGGCGGCTAGCGGGGGGGCCGGCAGATACGCAGTATTTT. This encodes CASSQGRLAGGPADTQYF.